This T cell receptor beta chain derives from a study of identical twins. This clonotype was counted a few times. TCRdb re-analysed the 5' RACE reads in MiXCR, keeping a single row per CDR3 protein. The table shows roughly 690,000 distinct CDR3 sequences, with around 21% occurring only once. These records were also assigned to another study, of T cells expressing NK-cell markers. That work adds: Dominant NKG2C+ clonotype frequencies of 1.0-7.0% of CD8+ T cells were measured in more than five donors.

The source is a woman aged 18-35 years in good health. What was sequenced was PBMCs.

CDR3 amino acids: CASSPRQGLDYGYTF. CDR3 bases: TGTGCCAGCAGCCCAAGACAGGGTTTGGACTATGGCTACACCTTC. The chain is built from TRBV7-2 and TRBJ1-2; 7 bases line up with TRBD1. V shed 5 bases, J shed 3 bases, and the junction held 9 bases outside the gene matches. This CDR3 contains 15 residues. Germline CDR1 is SGHTA and CDR2 is FQGNSA.